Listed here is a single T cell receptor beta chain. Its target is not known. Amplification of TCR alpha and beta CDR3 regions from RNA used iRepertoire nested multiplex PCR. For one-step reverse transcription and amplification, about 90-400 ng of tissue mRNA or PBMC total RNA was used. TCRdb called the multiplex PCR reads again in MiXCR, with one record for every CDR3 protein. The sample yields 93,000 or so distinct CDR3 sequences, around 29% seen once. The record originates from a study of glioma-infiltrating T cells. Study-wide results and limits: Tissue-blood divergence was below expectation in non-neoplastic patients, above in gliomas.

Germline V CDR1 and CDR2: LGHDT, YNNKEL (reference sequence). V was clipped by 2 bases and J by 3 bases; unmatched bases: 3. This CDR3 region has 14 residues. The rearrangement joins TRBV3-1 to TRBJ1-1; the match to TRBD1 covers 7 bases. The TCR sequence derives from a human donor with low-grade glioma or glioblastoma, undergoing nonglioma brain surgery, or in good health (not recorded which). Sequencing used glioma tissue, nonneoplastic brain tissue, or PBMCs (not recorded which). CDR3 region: CASSQQGVDTEAFF. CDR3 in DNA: TGTGCCAGCAGCCAACAGGGGGTGGACACTGAAGCTTTCTTT.